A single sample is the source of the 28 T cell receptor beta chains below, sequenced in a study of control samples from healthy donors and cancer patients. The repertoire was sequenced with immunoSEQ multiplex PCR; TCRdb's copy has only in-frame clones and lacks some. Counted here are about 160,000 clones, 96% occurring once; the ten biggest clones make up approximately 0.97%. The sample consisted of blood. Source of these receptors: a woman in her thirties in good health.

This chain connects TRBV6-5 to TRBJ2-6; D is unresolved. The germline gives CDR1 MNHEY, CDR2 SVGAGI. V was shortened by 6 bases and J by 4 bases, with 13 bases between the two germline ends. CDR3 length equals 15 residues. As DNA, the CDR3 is TGTGCCAGCAGACGTACCGCTCTGGGGGCCAACGTCCTGACTTTC. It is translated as CASRRTALGANVLTF.

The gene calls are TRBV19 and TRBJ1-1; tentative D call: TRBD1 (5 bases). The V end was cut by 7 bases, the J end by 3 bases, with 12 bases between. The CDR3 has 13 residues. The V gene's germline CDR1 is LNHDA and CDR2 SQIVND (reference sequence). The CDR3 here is CASKEVGDTEAFF. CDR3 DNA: TGTGCCAGTAAGGAGGTGGGGGACACTGAAGCTTTCTTT.

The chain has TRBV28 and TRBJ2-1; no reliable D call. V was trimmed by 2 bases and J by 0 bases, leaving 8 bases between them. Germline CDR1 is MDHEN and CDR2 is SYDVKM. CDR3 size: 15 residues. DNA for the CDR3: TGTGCCAGCAGTTTAGCCCAGAGCTCCTACAATGAGCAGTTCTTC. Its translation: CASSLAQSSYNEQFF.

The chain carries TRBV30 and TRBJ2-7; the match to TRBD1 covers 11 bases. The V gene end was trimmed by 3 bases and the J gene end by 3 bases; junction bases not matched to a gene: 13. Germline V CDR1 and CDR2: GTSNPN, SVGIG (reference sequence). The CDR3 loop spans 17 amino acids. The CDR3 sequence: CAWRRWTGGLGFYEQYF. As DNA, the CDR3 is TGTGCCTGGAGGAGATGGACAGGGGGCTTAGGCTTCTACGAGCAGTACTTC.

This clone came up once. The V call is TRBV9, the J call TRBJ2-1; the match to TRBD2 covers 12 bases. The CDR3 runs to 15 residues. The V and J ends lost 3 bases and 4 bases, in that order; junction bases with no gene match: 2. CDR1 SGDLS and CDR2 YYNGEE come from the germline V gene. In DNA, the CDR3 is TGTGCCAGCAGCGCCGGGACTAGCGGGTACAATGAGCAGTTCTTC. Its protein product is CASSAGTSGYNEQFF.

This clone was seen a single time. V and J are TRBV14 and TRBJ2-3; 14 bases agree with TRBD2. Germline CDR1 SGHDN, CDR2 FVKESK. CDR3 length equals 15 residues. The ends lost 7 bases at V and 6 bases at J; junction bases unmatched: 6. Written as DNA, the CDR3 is TGTGCCAGCACACCGACTAGCGGGAGGGCCGATACGCAGTATTTT. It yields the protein CASTPTSGRADTQYF.

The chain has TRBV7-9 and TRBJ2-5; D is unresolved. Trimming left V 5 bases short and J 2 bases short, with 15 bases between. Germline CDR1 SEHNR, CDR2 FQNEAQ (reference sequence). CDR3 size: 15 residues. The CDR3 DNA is TGTGCCAGCAGCCCAAAGAGGTTAGGGCAAGAGACCCAGTACTTC. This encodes CASSPKRLGQETQYF.

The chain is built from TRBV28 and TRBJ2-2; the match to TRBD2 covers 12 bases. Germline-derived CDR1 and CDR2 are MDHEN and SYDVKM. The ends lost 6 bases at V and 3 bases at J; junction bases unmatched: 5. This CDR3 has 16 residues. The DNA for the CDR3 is TGTGCCAGCAGAAAAGGACTAGCGGGATACACCGGGGAGCTGTTTTTT. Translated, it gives CASRKGLAGYTGELFF.

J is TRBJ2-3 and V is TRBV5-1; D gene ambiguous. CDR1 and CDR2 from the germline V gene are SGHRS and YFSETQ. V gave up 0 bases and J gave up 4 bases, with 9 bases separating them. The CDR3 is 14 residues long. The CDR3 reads CASSLVAVPDTQYF. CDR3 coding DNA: TGCGCCAGCAGCTTGGTAGCCGTCCCAGATACGCAGTATTTT.

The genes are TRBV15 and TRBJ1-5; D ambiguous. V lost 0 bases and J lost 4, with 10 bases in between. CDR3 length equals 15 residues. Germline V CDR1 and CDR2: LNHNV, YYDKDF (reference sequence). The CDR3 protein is CATSRDLGENQPQHF. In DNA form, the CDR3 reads TGTGCCACCAGCAGAGATCTCGGGGAGAATCAGCCCCAGCATTTT.

The CDR3 coding sequence is TGTGCCAGCAGCCCGCGGGACAGGGACTACAATGAGCAGTTCTTC. Amino acids: CASSPRDRDYNEQFF. The chain employs TRBV7-9 and TRBJ2-1; 9 bases line up with TRBD1. Germline values: CDR1 SEHNR, CDR2 FQNEAQ (reference sequence). With 5 bases clipped from V and 3 bases from J, the junction kept 5 bases outside the gene matches. The CDR3 loop spans 15 amino acids. The full variable domain, its missing parts supplied by reference TRBV7-9 and TRBJ2-1, is DTGVSQNPRHKITKRGQNVTFRCDPISEHNRLYWYRQTLGQGPEFLTYFQNEAQLEKSRLLSDRFSAERPKGSFSTLEIQRTEQGDSAMYLCASSPRDRDYNEQFFGPGTRLTVL.

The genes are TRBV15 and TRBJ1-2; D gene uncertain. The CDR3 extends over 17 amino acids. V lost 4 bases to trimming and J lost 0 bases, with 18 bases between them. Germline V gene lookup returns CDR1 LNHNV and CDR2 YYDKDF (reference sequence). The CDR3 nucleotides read TGTGCCACCAGCACCGAGCCCGGGAGCAGAGCTAACTATGGCTACACCTTC. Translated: CATSTEPGSRANYGYTF.

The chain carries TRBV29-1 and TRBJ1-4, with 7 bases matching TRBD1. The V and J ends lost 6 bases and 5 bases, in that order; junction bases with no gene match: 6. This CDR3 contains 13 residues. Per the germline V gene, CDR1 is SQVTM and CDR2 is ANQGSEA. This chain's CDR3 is CSVETGTNEKLFF. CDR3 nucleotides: TGCAGCGTAGAGACAGGGACAAATGAAAAACTGTTTTTT.

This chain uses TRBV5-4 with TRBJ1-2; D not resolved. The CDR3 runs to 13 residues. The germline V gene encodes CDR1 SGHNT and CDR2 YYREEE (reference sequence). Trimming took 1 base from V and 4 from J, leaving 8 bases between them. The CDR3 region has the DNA TGTGCCAGCAGCTTGCAGGTCGTCTATGGCTACACCTTC. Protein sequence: CASSLQVVYGYTF.

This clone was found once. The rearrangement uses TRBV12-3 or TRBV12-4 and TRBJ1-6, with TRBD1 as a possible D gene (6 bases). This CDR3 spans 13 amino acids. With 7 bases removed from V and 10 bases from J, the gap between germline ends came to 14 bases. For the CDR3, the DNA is TGTGCCAGCAAGAGAGGGGGTCTATCACCCCTCCACTTT. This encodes CASKRGGLSPLHF.

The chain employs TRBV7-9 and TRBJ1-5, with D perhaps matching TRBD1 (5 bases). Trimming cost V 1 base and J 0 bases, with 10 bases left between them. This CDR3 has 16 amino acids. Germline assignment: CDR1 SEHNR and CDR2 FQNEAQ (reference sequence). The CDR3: CASSLGRGSSNQPQHF. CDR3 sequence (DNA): TGTGCCAGCAGCTTAGGTAGGGGTTCTAGCAATCAGCCCCAGCATTTT.

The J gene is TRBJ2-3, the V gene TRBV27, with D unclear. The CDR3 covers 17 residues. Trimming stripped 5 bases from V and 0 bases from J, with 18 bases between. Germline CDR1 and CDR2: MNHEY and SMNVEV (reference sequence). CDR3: CASSPGPALRSTDTQYF. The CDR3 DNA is TGTGCCAGCAGTCCTGGGCCCGCTCTTAGGAGCACAGATACGCAGTATTTT.

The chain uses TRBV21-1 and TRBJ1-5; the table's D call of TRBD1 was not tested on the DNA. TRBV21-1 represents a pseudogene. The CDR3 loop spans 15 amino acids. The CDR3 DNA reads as TGTGCCAGCAGCTCCCACAGGGGACACAATCAGCCCCAGCATTTT. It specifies CASSSHRGHNQPQHF.

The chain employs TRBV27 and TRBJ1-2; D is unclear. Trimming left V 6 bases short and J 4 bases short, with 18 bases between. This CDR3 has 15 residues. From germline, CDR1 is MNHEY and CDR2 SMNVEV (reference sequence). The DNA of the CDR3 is TGTGCCAGCAGGGCCCTGTACTCCACCCTCTATGGCTACACCTTC. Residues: CASRALYSTLYGYTF.

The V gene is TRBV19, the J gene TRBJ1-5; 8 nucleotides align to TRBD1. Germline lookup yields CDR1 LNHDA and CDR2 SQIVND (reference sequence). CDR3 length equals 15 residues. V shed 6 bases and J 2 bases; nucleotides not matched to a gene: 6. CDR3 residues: CASSQQGGGNQPQHF. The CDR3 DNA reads TGTGCCAGTAGCCAACAGGGGGGTGGCAATCAGCCCCAGCATTTT.

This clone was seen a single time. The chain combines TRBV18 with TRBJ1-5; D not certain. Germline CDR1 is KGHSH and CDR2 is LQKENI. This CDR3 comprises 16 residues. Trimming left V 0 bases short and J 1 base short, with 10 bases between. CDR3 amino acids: CASSPPLAQSNQPQHF. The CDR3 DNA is TGTGCCAGCTCACCACCTTTGGCACAGAGCAATCAGCCCCAGCATTTT. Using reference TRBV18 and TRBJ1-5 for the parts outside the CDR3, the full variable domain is NAGVMQNPRHLVRRRGQEARLRCSPMKGHSHVYWYRQLPEEGLKFMVYLQKENIIDESGMPKERFSAEFPKEGPSILRIQQVVRGDSAAYFCASSPPLAQSNQPQHFGDGTRLSIL.

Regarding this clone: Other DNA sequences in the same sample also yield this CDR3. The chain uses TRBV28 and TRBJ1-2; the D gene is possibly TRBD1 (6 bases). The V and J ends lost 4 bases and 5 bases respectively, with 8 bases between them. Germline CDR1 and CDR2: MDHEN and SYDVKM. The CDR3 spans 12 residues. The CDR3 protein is CASSSDSYGYTF. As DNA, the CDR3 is TGTGCCAGCAGTTCGGACAGTTATGGCTACACCTTC.

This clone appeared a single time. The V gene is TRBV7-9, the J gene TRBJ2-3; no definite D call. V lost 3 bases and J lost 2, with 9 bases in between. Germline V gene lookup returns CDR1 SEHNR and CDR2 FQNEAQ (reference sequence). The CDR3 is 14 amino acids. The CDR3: CASSLVGHTDTQYF. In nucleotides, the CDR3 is TGTGCCAGCAGCTTGGTAGGGCACACAGATACGCAGTATTTT. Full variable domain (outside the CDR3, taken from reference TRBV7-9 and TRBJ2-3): DTGVSQNPRHKITKRGQNVTFRCDPISEHNRLYWYRQTLGQGPEFLTYFQNEAQLEKSRLLSDRFSAERPKGSFSTLEIQRTEQGDSAMYLCASSLVGHTDTQYFGPGTRLTVL.

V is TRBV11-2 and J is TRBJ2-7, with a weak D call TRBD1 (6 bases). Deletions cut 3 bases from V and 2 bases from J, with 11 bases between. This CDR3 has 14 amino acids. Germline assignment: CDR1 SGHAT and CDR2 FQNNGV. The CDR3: CASSFRGSPYEQYF. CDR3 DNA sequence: TGTGCCAGCAGCTTCAGGGGCTCACCCTACGAGCAGTACTTC.

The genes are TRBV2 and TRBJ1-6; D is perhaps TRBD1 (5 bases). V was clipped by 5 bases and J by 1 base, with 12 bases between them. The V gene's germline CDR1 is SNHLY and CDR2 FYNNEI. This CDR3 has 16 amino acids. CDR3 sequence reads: CASSRDWESYNSPLHF. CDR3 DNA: TGTGCCAGCAGTAGGGACTGGGAATCCTATAATTCACCCCTCCACTTT.

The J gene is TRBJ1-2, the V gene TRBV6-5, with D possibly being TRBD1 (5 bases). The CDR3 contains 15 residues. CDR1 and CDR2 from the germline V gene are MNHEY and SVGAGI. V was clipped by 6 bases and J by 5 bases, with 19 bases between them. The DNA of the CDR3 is TGTGCCAGCAGCGCACAGGACACCCGGTGGTATGGCTACACCTTC. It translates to CASSAQDTRWYGYTF.

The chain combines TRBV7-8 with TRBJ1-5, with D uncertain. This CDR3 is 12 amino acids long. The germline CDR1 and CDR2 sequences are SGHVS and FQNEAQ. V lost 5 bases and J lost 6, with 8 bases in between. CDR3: CASSPVGQPQHF. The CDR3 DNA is TGTGCCAGCAGCCCCGTAGGTCAGCCCCAGCATTTT. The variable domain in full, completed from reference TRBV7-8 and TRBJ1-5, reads GAGVSQSPRYKVAKRGQDVALRCDPISGHVSLFWYQQALGQGPEFLTYFQNEAQLDKSGLPSDRFFAERPEGSVSTLKIQRTQQEDSAVYLCASSPVGQPQHFGDGTRLSIL.

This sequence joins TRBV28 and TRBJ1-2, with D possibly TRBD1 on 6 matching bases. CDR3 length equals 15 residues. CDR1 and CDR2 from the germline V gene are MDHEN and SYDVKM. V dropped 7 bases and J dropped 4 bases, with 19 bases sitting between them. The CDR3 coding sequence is TGTGCCAGCAACACCCCACAGGGCCGGGGCTATGGCTACACCTTC. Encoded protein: CASNTPQGRGYGYTF.